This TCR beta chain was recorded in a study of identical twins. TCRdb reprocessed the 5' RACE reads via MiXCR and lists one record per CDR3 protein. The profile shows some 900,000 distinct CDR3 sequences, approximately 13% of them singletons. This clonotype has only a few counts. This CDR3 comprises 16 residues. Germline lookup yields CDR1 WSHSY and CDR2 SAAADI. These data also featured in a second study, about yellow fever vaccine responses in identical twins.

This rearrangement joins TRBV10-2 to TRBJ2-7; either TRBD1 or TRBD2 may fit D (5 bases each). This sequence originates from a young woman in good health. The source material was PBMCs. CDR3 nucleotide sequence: TGCGCCAGCAGCCTTCTCGGGACGCAGGACTCCCACGAGCAGTACGTC. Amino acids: CASSLLGTQDSHEQYV.